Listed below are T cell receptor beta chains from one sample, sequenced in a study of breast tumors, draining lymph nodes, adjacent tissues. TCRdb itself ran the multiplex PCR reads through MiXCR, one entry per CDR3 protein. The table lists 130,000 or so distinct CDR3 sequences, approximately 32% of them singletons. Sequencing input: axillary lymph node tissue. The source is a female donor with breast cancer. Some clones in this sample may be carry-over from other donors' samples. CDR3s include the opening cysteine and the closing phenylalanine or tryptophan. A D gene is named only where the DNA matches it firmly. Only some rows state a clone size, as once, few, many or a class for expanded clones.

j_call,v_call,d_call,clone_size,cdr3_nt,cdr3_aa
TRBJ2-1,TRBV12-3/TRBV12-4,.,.,TGTGCCAGCAGTTTCTCGGGGGGCCTCAATGAGCAGTTCTTC,CASSFSGGLNEQFF
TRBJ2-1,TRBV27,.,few,TGTGCCAGCAGTTTAGGGGTAGGTGGCAATGAGCAGTTCTTC,CASSLGVGGNEQFF
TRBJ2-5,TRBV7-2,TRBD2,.,TGTGCCAGCAGCCGACCCATAGCGGGGGGGCTGATCTTTCCGACCCAGTACTTC,CASSRPIAGGLIFPTQYF
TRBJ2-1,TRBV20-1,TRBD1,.,TGCAGTGCTAGAGCTGACAGGGGGCTTTTTGAGCAGTTCTTC,CSARADRGLFEQFF
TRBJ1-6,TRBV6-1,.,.,TGTGCCAGCAACCCTCGGACAGCCGTTAATCCACCTAATTCACCCCTCCACTTT,CASNPRTAVNPPNSPLHF
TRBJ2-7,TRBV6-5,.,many,TGTGCCAGCAGTTCTTTTTGGGCCGGCTCCTACGAGCAGTACTTC,CASSSFWAGSYEQYF
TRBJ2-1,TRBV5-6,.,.,TGTGCCAGCAGCCGGGGGACAGTCAATGAGCAGCTCTTC,CASSRGTVNEQLF
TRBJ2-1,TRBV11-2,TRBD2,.,TGTGCCAGCAGCTTACGGGGGGGCTCCAATGAGCAGTTCTTC,CASSLRGGSNEQFF
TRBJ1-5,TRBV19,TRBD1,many,TGTGCCAGTAGTATAGTAGGGACAGGGGTCGGCGGCAATCAGCCCCAGCATTTT,CASSIVGTGVGGNQPQHF
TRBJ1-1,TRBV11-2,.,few,TGTGCCAGCAGCCCCCGAATTGACAGGTTTCAGGCTGAAGCTTTCTTT,CASSPRIDRFQAEAFF
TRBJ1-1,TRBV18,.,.,TGTGCCAGCTCACTTGAGAGTACTGAAGCTTTCTTT,CASSLESTEAFF
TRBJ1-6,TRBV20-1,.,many,TGCAGTGCTATGCGAGGGACCTATAATTCACCCCTCCACTTT,CSAMRGTYNSPLHF
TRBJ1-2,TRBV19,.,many,TGTGCCAGTAGTCGGCAGGGTTGGTATGGCTACACCTTC,CASSRQGWYGYTF
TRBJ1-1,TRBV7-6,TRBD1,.,TGTGCCAGCAGCTATGACAGGGGCGCCACTGAAGCTTTCTTT,CASSYDRGATEAFF
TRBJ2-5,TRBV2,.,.,TGTGCCAGCAGTGATCCGGGACACCGCACCGGGGAGACCCAGTACTTC,CASSDPGHRTGETQYF
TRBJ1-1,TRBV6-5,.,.,TGTGCCAGCAGTTCCAGGGAGGGGGTTACTGAAGCTTTCTTT,CASSSREGVTEAFF
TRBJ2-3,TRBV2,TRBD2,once,TGTGCCAGCAGTCTAGCGGGAGGAGTGGATACGCAGTATTTT,CASSLAGGVDTQYF
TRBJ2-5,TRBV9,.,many,TGTGCCAGCAGCGTAGGTGGAAGGGGCGGGGTCGGGGAAGAGACCCAGTACTTC,CASSVGGRGGVGEETQYF
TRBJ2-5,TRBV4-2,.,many,TGTGCCAGCAGCCAATATGGGGGGCGTCAAGAGACCCAGTACTTC,CASSQYGGRQETQYF
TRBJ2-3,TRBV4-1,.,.,TGCGCCAGCAGCATGGGCAGGCCGGAGGATACGCAGTATTTT,CASSMGRPEDTQYF
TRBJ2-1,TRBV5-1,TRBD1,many,TGCGCCAGCACCACTACAGGGGGCGGAAATGAGCAGTTCTTC,CASTTTGGGNEQFF
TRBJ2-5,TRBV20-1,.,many,TGCAGTGCACTTTTGGGGGGCGGGACCCAGTACTTC,CSALLGGGTQYF
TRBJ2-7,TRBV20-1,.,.,TGCAGTGCTAGAGACGCGACTCACGGGGACATGGGCGAGCAGTACTTC,CSARDATHGDMGEQYF
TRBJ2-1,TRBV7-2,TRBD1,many,TGTGCCAGCAGCCCAGGAGTAGGGGGCGTCTACAATGAGCAGTTCTTC,CASSPGVGGVYNEQFF
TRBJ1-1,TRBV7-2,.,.,TGTGCCAGCAGCTTAGATCTCCGAGGTGGGATGAACACTCAAGCTTTCTTT,CASSLDLRGGMNTQAFF
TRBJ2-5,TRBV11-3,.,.,TGTGCCAGCAGCCGGGGGACAGACCAAGAGACCCAGTACTTC,CASSRGTDQETQYF
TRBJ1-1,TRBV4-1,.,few,TGCGCCAGCAGAAATCGGGCCGAGAACACTGAAGCTTTCTTT,CASRNRAENTEAFF
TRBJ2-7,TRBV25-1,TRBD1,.,TGTACCAGCAGTGAAACAGGGGTCGAGCAGTACTTC,CTSSETGVEQYF